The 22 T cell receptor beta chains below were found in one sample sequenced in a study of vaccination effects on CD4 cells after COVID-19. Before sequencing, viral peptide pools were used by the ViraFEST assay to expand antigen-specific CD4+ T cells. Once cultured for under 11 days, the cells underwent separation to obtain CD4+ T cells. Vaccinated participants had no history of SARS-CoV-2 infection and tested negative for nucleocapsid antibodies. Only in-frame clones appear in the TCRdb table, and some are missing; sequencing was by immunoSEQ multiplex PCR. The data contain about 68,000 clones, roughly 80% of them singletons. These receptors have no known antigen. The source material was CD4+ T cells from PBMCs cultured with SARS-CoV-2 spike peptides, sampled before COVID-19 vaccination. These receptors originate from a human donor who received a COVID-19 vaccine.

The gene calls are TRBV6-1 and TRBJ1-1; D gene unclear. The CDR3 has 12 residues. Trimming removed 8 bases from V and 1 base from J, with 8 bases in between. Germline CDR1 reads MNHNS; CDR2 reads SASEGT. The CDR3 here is CASGLRNTEAFF. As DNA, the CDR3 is TGTGCCAGCGGGCTCCGGAACACTGAAGCTTTCTTT.

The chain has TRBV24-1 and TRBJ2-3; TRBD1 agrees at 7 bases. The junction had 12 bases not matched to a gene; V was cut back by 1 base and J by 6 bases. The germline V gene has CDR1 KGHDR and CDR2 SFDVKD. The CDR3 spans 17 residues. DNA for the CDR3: TGTGCCACCAGTGATTTCTTAGGGGGCGCAGGTCCTGATACGCAGTATTTT. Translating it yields CATSDFLGGAGPDTQYF.

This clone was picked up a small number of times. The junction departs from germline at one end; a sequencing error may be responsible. The CDR3 bases are TGTGCCAGCAGAGAAGACAGGGGGGGCACCGGGGAGCTGTTTTTT. As protein: CASREDRGGTGELFF. V usage is TRBV2 and J usage is TRBJ2-2, with TRBD1 identical over 9 bases. Germline V CDR1 and CDR2: SNHLY, FYNNEI. The CDR3 covers 15 residues.

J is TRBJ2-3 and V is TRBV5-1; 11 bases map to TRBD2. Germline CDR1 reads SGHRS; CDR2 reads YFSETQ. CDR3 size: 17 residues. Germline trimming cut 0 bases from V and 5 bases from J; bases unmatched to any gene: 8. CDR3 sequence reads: CASSLALAGGPVDTQYF. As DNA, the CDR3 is TGCGCCAGCAGCTTGGCATTAGCGGGGGGGCCAGTAGATACGCAGTATTTT.

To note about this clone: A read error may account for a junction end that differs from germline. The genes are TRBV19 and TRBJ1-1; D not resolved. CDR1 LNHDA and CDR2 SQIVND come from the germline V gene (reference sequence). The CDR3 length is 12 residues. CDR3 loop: CASSIGGRWSQF. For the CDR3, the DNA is TGTGCCAGTAGTATCGGTGGCAGATGGAGCCAGTTT.

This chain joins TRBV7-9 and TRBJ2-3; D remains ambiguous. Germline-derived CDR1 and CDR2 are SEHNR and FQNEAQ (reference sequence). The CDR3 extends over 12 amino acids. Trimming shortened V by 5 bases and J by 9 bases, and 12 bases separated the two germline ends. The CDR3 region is CASSPPAATQYF. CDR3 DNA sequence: TGTGCCAGCAGCCCTCCGGCTGCGACGCAGTATTTT.

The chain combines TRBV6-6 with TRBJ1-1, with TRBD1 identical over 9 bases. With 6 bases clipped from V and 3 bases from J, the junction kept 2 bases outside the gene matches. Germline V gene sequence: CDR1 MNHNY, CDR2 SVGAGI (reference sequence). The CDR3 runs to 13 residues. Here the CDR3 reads CASRRQGDTEAFF. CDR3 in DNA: TGTGCCAGCAGAAGACAGGGGGACACTGAAGCTTTCTTT.

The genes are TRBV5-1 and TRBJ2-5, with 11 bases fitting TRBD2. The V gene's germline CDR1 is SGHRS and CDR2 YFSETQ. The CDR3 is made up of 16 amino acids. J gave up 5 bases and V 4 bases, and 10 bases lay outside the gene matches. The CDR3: CASSLLTSGEGETQYF. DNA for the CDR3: TGCGCCAGCAGCCTACTGACTAGCGGGGAGGGGGAGACCCAGTACTTC.

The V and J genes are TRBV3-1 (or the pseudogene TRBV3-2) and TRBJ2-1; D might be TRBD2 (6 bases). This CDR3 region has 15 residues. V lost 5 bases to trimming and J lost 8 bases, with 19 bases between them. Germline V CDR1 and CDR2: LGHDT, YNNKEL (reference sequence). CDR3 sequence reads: CASSYRGSGIYEQFF. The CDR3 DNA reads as TGTGCCAGCAGCTACCGGGGGAGCGGAATCTATGAGCAGTTCTTC.

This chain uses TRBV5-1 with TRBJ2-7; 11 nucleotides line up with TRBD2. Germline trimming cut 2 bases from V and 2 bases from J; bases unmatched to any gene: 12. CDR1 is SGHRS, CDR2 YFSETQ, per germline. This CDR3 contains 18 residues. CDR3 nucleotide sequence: TGCGCCAGCAGCTTTGGGGTGACGACTAGCGGGGCTACCTACGAGCAGTACGTC. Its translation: CASSFGVTTSGATYEQYV.

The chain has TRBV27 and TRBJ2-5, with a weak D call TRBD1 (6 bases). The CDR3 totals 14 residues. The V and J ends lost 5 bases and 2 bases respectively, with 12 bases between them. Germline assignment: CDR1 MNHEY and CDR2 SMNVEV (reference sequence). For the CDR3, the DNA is TGTGCCAGCAGTAGACGGGACACTCAAGAGACCCAGTACTTC. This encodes CASSRRDTQETQYF.

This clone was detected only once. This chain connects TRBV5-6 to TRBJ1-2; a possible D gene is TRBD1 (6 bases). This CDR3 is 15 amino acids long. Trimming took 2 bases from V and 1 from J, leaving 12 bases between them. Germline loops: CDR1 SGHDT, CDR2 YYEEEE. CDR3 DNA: TGTGCCAGCAGCTTCGGGACACCAAGTAACTATGGCTACACCTTC. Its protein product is CASSFGTPSNYGYTF.

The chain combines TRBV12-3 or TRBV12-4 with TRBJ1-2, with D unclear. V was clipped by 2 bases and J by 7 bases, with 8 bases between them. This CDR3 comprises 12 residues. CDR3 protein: CASSLSHSGYTF. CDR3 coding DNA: TGTGCCAGCAGTTTATCACATTCTGGCTACACCTTC.

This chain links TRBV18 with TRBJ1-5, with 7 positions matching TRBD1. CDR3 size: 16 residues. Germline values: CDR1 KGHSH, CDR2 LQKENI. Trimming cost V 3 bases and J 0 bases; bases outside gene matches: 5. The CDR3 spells CASSPQTGLSNQPQHF. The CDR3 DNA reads TGTGCCAGCTCACCCCAGACAGGGCTTAGCAATCAGCCCCAGCATTTT.

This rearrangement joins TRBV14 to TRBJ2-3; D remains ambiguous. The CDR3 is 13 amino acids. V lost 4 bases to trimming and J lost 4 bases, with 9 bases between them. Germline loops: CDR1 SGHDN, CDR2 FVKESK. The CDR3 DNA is TGTGCCAGCAGCCTGATGGGCCCAGATACGCAGTATTTT. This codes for CASSLMGPDTQYF.

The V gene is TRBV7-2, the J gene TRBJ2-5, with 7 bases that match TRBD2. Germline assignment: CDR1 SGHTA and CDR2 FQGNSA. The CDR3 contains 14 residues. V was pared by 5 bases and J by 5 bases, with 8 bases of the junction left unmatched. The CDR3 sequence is CASSLTSLRETQYF. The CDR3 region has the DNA TGTGCCAGCAGCCTGACTAGCCTGAGGGAGACCCAGTACTTC.

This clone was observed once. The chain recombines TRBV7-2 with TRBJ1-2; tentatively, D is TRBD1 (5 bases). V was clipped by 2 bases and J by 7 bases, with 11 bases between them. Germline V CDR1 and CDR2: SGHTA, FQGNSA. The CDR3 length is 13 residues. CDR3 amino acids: CASSLNGGVGYTF. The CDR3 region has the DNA TGTGCCAGCAGCTTAAACGGAGGGGTTGGCTACACCTTC.

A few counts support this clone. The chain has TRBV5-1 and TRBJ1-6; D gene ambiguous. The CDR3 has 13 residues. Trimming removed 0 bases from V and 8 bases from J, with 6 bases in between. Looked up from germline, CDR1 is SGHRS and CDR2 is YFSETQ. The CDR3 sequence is CASSLAGYSPLHF. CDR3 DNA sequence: TGCGCCAGCAGCTTGGCCGGGTATTCACCCCTCCACTTT.

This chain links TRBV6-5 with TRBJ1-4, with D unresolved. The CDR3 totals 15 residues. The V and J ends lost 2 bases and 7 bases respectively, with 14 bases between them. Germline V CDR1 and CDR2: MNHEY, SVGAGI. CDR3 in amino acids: CASSYDTTGGEKLFF. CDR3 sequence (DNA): TGTGCCAGCAGTTACGACACGACGGGAGGTGAAAAACTGTTTTTT.

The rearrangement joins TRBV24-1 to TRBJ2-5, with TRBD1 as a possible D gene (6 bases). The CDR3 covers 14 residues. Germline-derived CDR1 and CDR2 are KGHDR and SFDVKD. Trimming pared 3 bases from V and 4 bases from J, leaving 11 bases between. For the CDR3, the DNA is TGTGCCACCAGTGATGCGCAGGGGTCAGAGACCCAGTACTTC. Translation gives CATSDAQGSETQYF.

Here the CDR3 reads CASSLMGGQETQYF. In DNA, the CDR3 is TGTGCCAGCAGCTTAATGGGAGGACAAGAGACCCAGTACTTC. The gene calls are TRBV7-3 and TRBJ2-5; tentative D call: TRBD2 (6 bases). Germline CDR1 is SGHTA and CDR2 is FQGTGA. There are 14 residues in the CDR3. V lost 1 base and J 2 bases, leaving 8 bases between the germline ends. The full variable domain, its missing parts supplied by reference TRBV7-3 and TRBJ2-5, is GAGVSQTPSNKVTEKGKYVELRCDPISGHTALYWYRQSLGQGPEFLIYFQGTGAADDSGLPNDRFFAVRPEGSVSTLKIQRTERGDSAVYLCASSLMGGQETQYFGPGTRLLVL.

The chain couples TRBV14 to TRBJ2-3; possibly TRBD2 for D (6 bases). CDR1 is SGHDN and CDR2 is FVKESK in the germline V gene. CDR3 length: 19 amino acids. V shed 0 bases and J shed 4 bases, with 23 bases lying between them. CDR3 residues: CASSQDLGGLEQRADTQYF. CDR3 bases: TGTGCCAGCAGCCAAGATCTCGGGGGACTGGAGCAAAGGGCAGATACGCAGTATTTT.